What follows describes a single T cell receptor (beta chain). No antigen is known for it. No base qualities exist here, and no much larger clone lies one base off it. The same CDR3 can be traced to other DNA sequences in this sample. Relative to germline, V is 2 bases shorter and J is 4 bases shorter, with 11 bases between their ends. From the germline V gene, CDR1 is SGHTA and CDR2 is FQGNSA. Including the terminal cysteine and phenylalanine, the CDR3 comprises 15 residues. The read is trimmed to its CDR3 DNA, 45 bases read in frame from base 1. The source of the sample is a study of blood T cell repertoires in COVID-19 (dated by TCRdb to the early 2020s). Some background on the complete study: Samples covering the acute and convalescent phases of COVID-19 were provided by collaborators in the United States, Italy and Spain. The prospective study material was composed of cDNA or gDNA derived from T cells, B-cell-depleted T cells, or PBMCs. The dataset comprised deeply sampled blood TCRbeta repertoires from subjects exposed to, actively infected with, or recovered from COVID-19. The repertoires were made available in a free public database intended to serve as a resource for research on the immune response to SARS-CoV-2. Samples came from the ongoing ImmuneRACE study (first 160 participants) plus 1,254 subjects from 6 global collaborators. Nearly every sample came with metadata listing a de-identified subject ID, COVID-19 status, age in years and sex. Where available, HLA class I and class II types were obtained from metadata supplied by the sample provider rather than from assay-based typing.

Study-wide conclusions, independent of this receptor: The quantity of clinical and demographic metadata differed by source and by participant and was supplied without curation.

The collaborating institutions used their own protocols to collect whole blood in K2EDTA tubes. For TCRbeta analysis, collaborator samples were shipped as frozen whole blood, as isolated PBMCs, or as DNA extracted from either sample type. TCRbeta CDR3 regions were amplified from genomic DNA by means of the immunoSEQ Assay, a bias-controlled multiplex PCR. From the authors' description of their analysis: Within the assay, amplification of reference gene primers was used to estimate how many nucleated cells each sample contained. Sequence reads were collapsed and filtered to measure the absolute abundance of every unique TCRbeta CDR3 rearrangement. Productive Simpson clonality was computed per sample as the square root of Simpson's diversity index over productive rearrangements. TCRdb holds this immuneACCESS table with in-frame rearrangements only. Some clones are missing; in checked studies, unresolved V genes explain under half, and the rest has no known cause. V, J and clone size derive from that table, while D and trimming were established from the DNA sequence. This sample gives some 200,000 clones in total; approximately 80% of them show up just once. More than 10% of the sample rests with the top ten.

The chain uses TRBV7-2 and TRBJ2-2; the best D guess is TRBD1, with 5 bases matching. The specimen sequenced was peripheral blood. The receptor was isolated from a human donor in a cohort sampled during active COVID-19. The nucleotides are TGTGCCAGCAGCTTAAGGGGTAGGGGCACCGGGGAGCTGTTTTTT. It is translated as CASSLRGRGTGELFF.